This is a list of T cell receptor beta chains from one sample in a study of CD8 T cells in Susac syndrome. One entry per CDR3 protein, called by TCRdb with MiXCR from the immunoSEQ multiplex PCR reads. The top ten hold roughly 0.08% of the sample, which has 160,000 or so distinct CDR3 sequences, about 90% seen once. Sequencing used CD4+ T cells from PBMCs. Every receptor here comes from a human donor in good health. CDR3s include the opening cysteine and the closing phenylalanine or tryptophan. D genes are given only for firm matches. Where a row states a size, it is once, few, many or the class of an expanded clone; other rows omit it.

TGTGCCAGCAGTTTGGGGGGCAGCTCCTACGAGCAGTACTTC	CASSLGGSSYEQYF	TRBJ2-7	TRBV5-1	.	many
TGTGCCAGCAGTTTCCGCGTTTTGGGGACAGATACGCAGTATTTT	CASSFRVLGTDTQYF	TRBJ2-3	TRBV12-3/TRBV12-4	.	.
TGTGCCAGCAGTCTAGCGGGGGGCTACGAGCAGTACTTC	CASSLAGGYEQYF	TRBJ2-7	TRBV12-3/TRBV12-4	TRBD2	few
TGCGCCAGCAGCAACACCAATACGGAGACCCAGTACTTC	CASSNTNTETQYF	TRBJ2-5	TRBV5-1	.	.
TGCAGCGTTGTTGTGGAGGCACAGGGGATTCGGGAAAAACTGTTTTTT	CSVVVEAQGIREKLFF	TRBJ1-4	TRBV29-1	TRBD1	.
TGCGCCAGCAGGGGGTCAGGGGTGAAGGGCACTGAAGCTTTCTTT	CASRGSGVKGTEAFF	TRBJ1-1	TRBV5-1	.	.
TGTGCCAGCTCACCACCGGGCCGGGGGACAGATACGCAGTATTTT	CASSPPGRGTDTQYF	TRBJ2-3	TRBV18	.	.
TGTGCCAGCAGCTCTACCAACCAGACACCTTTACGCTACACCTTC	CASSSTNQTPLRYTF	TRBJ1-2	TRBV7-9	.	.
TGTGCCAGCTCACCAAGTAGCGGGGTCTCCTACGAGCAGTACTTC	CASSPSSGVSYEQYF	TRBJ2-7	TRBV18	TRBD2	.
TGCAGTGCTAGAAGGGGAGAAGGAGGGGGCCTATTCGGCAATCAGCCCCAGCATTTT	CSARRGEGGGLFGNQPQHF	TRBJ1-5	TRBV20-1	TRBD1	.
TGCAGTGCTACAACATGGCAAGCTTTCTTT	CSATTWQAFF	TRBJ1-1	TRBV20-1	.	once
TGCAGCGTGTCTACCGTCGGCACTGAAGCTTTCTTT	CSVSTVGTEAFF	TRBJ1-1	TRBV29-1	.	once
TGTGCCAGCAGCCAAGACCTTAGCGGGATCGAGCAGTACTTC	CASSQDLSGIEQYF	TRBJ2-7	TRBV3-1	TRBD2	.
TGTGCCAGCAGTCCCGGGACGCACTTCGTCTCAACCTACAATGAGCAGTTCTTC	CASSPGTHFVSTYNEQFF	TRBJ2-1	TRBV12-3/TRBV12-4	.	.
TGCAGCACTATGACAGGGGGCCGCCAAGAGACCCAGTACTTC	CSTMTGGRQETQYF	TRBJ2-5	TRBV29-1	TRBD1	.
TGTGCCAGCAGCCCCCCGGGGAAGGGCTACACCTTC	CASSPPGKGYTF	TRBJ1-2	TRBV7-2	.	.
TGCGCCAGCAGCTTGGGCGATCCCGGGTACGAGCAGTACTTC	CASSLGDPGYEQYF	TRBJ2-7	TRBV5-1	.	.
TGTGCCAGCAGGGTAGGGGGCCGCAATTCACCCCTCCACTTT	CASRVGGRNSPLHF	TRBJ1-6	TRBV7-2	TRBD1	.
TGTGCCAGCAGCTTATGGGACAGGAAAGGCGTGCAGTTCTTC	CASSLWDRKGVQFF	TRBJ2-1	TRBV7-2	TRBD1	once
TGTGCCATCAGTGACTTGGCGGGAGATGGGGAGACCCAGTACTTC	CAISDLAGDGETQYF	TRBJ2-5	TRBV10-3	TRBD2	.
TGCGCCAGCAGCTTGGGGCGGGACGACCAAGAGACCCAGTACTTC	CASSLGRDDQETQYF	TRBJ2-5	TRBV5-1	.	.
TGTGCCACCAGTGAAGGAGGACAGGGACCTATGGAGCAGTTCTTC	CATSEGGQGPMEQFF	TRBJ2-1	TRBV24-1	TRBD1	.
TGCAGAGCGGGACAGGGTTATAACACTGAAGCTTTCTTT	CRAGQGYNTEAFF	TRBJ1-1	TRBV20-1	TRBD1	.